This T cell receptor (beta chain) is from a study of T cell responses to AZD1222 COVID-19 vaccine. On the study more broadly: Second-dose timings of about 4 or about 12 weeks were pooled. The study, taken as a whole, reports: Reportedly, nearly half the spike-specific TCRs target unmutated variant regions. White British people made up most donors, females outnumbered males, and clonal diversity was possibly underestimated. The study found vaccine-associated CD4 TCRs spanning spike, dominant at 160-218 and 743-854.

The data were produced by immunoSEQ multiplex PCR, yet TCRdb's version contains in-frame clones alone and is incomplete. The sample has about 120,000 clones; about 90% are singletons. Between the trimmed V and J ends, which lost 3 bases and 0 bases, there was a span of 8 bases. Germline CDR1 SEHNR, CDR2 FQNEAQ (reference sequence). There are 14 residues in the CDR3. In its sample, this clone was seen a few times. Its specificity is not known. This TCR came from an adult in good health. The V call is TRBV7-9, the J call TRBJ1-2, with D unclear. This sample comprised peripheral blood, obtained on day 0 of AZD1222 vaccination. The CDR3 loop reads CASSLDPANYGYTF. The DNA for the CDR3 is TGTGCCAGCAGCTTGGATCCTGCTAACTATGGCTACACCTTC. The whole variable domain, filled in from reference TRBV7-9 and TRBJ1-2, reads DTGVSQNPRHKITKRGQNVTFRCDPISEHNRLYWYRQTLGQGPEFLTYFQNEAQLEKSRLLSDRFSAERPKGSFSTLEIQRTEQGDSAMYLCASSLDPANYGYTFGSGTRLTVV.